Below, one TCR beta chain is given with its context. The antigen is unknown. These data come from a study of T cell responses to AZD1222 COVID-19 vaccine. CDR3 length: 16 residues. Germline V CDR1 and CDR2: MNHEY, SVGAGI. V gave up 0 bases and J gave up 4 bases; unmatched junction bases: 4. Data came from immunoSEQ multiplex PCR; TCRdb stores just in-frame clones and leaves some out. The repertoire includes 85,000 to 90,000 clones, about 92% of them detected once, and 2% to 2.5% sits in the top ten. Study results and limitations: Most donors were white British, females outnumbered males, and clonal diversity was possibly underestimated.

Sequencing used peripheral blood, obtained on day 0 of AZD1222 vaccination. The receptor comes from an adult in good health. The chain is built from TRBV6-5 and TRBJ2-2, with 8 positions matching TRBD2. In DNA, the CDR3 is TGTGCCAGCAGTTACTCAAGCGGGAGTCCCACCGGGGAGCTGTTTTTT. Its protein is CASSYSSGSPTGELFF.